The 3 T cell receptor beta chains below all came from one sample that was sequenced in a study of shared T cell receptors in the human thymus. The protocol was immunoSEQ multiplex PCR, while the TCRdb copy is restricted to in-frame clones and leaves out a portion. The sample yields 500,000 to 850,000 clones, around 87% seen once. These data also featured in a second study, about human thymus T cells.

Sample: thymocytes. Receptors were obtained from a boy younger than two with a congenital heart defect.

A single count supports this clone. V and J are TRBV18 and TRBJ1-6; a weak D match, TRBD1 (5 bases). Trimming stripped 4 bases from V and 8 bases from J, with 18 bases between. This CDR3 has 16 residues. Germline V lookup: CDR1 KGHSH, CDR2 LQKENI. The CDR3: CASSRNRPGKDSPLHF. CDR3 DNA: TGTGCCAGCTCACGAAACCGTCCAGGGAAGGATTCACCCCTCCACTTT. Variable domain in full (rest from reference TRBV18 and TRBJ1-6): NAGVMQNPRHLVRRRGQEARLRCSPMKGHSHVYWYRQLPEEGLKFMVYLQKENIIDESGMPKERFSAEFPKEGPSILRIQQVVRGDSAAYFCASSRNRPGKDSPLHFGNGTRLTVT.

This chain uses TRBV6-5 with TRBJ1-5, with TRBD1 as a possible D gene (5 bases). The CDR3 totals 13 residues. Germline-derived CDR1 and CDR2 are MNHEY and SVGAGI. With 5 bases removed from V and 6 bases from J, the gap between germline ends came to 11 bases. The CDR3 nucleotides are TGTGCCAGCAGTGCCAGGGAATTTCAGCCCCAGCATTTT. This codes for CASSAREFQPQHF.

A single count supports this clone. The rearrangement joins TRBV18 to TRBJ2-3; D is unresolved. The CDR3 totals 11 residues. In germline, CDR1 is KGHSH, CDR2 LQKENI. The V end was cut by 8 bases, the J end by 1 base, with 4 bases between. CDR3 protein: CASEGTDTQYF. In DNA form, the CDR3 reads TGTGCCAGCGAGGGCACAGATACGCAGTATTTT.